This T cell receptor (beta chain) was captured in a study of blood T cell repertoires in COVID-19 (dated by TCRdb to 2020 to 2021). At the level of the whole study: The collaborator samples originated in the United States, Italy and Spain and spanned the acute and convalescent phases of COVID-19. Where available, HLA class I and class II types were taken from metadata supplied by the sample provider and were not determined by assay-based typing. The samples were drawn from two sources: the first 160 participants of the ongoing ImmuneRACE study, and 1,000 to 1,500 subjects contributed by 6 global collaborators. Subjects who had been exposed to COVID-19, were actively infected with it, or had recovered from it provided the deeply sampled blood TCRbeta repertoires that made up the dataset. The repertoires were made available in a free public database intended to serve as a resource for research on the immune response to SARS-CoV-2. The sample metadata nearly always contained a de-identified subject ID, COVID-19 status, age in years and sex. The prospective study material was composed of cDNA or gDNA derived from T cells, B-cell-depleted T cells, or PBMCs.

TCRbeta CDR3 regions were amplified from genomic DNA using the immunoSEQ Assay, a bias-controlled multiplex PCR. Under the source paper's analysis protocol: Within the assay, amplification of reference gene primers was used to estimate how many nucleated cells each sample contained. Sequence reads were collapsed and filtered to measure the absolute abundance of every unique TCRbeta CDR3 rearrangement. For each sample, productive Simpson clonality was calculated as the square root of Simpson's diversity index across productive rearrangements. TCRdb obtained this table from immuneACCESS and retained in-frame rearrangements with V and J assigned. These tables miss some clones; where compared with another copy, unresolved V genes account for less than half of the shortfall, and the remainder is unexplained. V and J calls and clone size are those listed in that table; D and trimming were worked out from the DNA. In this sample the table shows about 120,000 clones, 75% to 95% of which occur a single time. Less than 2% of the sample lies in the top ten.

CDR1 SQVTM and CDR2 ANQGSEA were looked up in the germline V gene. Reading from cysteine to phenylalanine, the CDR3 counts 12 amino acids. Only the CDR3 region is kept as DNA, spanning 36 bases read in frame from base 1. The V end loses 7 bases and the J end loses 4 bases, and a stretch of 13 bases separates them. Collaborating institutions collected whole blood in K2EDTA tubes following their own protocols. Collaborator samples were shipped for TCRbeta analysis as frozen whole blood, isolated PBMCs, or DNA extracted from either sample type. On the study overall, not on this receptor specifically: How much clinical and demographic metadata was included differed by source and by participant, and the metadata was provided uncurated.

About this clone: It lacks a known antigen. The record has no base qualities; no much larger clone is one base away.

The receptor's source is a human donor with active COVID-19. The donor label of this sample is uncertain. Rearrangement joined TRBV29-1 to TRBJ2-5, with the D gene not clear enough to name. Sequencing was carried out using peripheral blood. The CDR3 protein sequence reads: CSASPVAETQYF. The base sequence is TGCAGCGCCTCCCCGGTCGCAGAGACCCAGTACTTC.